The clone carrying this T cell receptor (beta chain) was seen more than once but under ten times. Its target is not known. The data belong to a study of T cells in Graves' hyperthyroidism and ophthalmopathy. Findings and caveats of the study: Separation of ophthalmopathy from stable hyperthyroidism was achieved by a 13 V-J model. Before onset, by a median of approximately 6.8 months, the model predicted ophthalmopathy. In blood, most of the thyroid clonotypes expanded above 0.001 were also present.

Amplified TCR beta CDR3 regions derived from RNA transcripts. The HTBI primer set drove a first-round RT-PCR of the TCR CDR3. TCRdb processed the multiplex PCR reads anew with MiXCR; each CDR3 protein has one entry. The sample carries roughly 740,000 distinct CDR3 sequences, over 15% recorded once. Diagnostic assessment was based on clinical symptoms, serum thyroxine and TRAb, thyroid ultrasound and orbital computed tomography. The V end was cut by 7 bases, the J end by 1 base, with 18 bases between. Germline assignment: CDR1 SGHTS and CDR2 YDEGEE. The CDR3 covers 16 residues. The origin of this receptor is a man younger than 35 with Graves' hyperthyroidism. Sequenced sample: blood. The J gene is TRBJ2-1, the V gene TRBV5-8; D possibly matches TRBD1 or TRBD2 (5 bases each). The CDR3: CASPWGWLGSYNEQFF. The CDR3 region has the DNA TGTGCCAGCCCCTGGGGGTGGCTGGGGTCCTACAATGAGCAGTTCTTC. The full variable domain, its missing parts supplied by reference TRBV5-8 and TRBJ2-1, is EAGVTQSPTHLIKTRGQQATLRCSPISGHTSVYWYQQALGLGLQFLLWYDEGEERNRGNFPPRFSGRQFPNYSSELNVNALELEDSALYLCASPWGWLGSYNEQFFGPGTRLTVL.